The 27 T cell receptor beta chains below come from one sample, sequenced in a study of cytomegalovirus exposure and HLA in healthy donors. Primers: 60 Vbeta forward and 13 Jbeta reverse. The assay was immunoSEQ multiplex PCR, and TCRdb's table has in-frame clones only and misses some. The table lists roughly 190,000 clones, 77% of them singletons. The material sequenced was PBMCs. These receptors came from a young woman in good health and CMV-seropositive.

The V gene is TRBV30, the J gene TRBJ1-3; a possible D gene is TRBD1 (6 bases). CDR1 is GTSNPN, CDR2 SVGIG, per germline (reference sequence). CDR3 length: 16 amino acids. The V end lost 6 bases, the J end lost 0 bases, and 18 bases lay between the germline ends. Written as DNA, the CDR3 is TGTGCCTGTCACGACCGGGGGGCGTTCTCTGGAAACACCATATATTTT. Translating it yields CACHDRGAFSGNTIYF.

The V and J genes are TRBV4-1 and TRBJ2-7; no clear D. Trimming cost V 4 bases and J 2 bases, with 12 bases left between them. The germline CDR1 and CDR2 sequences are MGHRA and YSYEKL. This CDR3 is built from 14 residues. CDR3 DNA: TGCGCCAGCAGCCCCATGCGAGGTGCCTACGAGCAGTACTTC. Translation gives CASSPMRGAYEQYF.

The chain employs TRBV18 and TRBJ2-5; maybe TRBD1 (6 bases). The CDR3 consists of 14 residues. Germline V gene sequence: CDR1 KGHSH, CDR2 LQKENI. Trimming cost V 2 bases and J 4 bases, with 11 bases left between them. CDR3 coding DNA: TGTGCCAGCTCACCAAAAACAGGGCCAGAGACCCAGTACTTC. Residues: CASSPKTGPETQYF.

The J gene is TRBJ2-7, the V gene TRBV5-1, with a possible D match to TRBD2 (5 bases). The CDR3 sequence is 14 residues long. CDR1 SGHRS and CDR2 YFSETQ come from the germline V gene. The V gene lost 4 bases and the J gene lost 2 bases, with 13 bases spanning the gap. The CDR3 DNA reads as TGCGCCAGCAGCCGTTGGACTGCTACCTACGAGCAGTACTTC. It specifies CASSRWTATYEQYF. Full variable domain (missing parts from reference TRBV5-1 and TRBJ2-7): KAGVTQTPRYLIKTRGQQVTLSCSPISGHRSVSWYQQTPGQGLQFLFEYFSETQRNKGNFPGRFSGRQFSNSRSEMNVSTLELGDSALYLCASSRWTATYEQYFGPGTRLTVT.

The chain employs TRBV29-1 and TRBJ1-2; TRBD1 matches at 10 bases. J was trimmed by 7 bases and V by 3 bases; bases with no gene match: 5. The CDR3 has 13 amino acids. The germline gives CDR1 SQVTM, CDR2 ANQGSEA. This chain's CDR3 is CSVEGQGYSGYTF. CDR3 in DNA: TGCAGCGTTGAGGGACAGGGGTACAGTGGCTACACCTTC.

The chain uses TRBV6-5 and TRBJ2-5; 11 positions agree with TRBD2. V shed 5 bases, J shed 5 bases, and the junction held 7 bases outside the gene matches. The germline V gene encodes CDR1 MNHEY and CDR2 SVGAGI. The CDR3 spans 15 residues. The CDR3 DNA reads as TGTGCCAGCAGTCTCCTAGCGGGAGGAGGGGAGACCCAGTACTTC. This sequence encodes CASSLLAGGGETQYF.

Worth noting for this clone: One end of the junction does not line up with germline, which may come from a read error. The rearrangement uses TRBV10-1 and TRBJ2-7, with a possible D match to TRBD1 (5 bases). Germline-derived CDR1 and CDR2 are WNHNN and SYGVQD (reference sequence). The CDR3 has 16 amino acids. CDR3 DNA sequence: TGCGCCGGCAGTGAATCGGACATCATGAGCTCCTACGAGCAGTACTTC. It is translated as CAGSESDIMSSYEQYF.

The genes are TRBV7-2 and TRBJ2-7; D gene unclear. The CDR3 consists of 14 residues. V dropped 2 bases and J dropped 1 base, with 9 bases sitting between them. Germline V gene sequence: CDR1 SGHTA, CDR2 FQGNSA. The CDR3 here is CASSLLPSSYEQYF. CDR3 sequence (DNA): TGTGCCAGCAGCTTATTGCCTAGTTCCTACGAGCAGTACTTC.

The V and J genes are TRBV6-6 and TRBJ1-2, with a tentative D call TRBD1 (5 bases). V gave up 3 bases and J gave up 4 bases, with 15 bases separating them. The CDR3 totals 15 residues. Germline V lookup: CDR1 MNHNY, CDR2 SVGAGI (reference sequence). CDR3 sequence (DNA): TGTGCCAGCAGTTATTCGTGGGAGGGGACCTATGGCTACACCTTC. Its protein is CASSYSWEGTYGYTF.

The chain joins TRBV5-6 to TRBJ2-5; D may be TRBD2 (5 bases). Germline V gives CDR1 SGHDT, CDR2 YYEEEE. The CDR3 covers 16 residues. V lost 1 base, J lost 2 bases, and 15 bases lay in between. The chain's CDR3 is CASSLWELIPQETQYF. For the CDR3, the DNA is TGTGCCAGCAGCTTGTGGGAGCTGATACCGCAAGAGACCCAGTACTTC. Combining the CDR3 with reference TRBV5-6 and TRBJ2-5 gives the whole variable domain DAGVTQSPTHLIKTRGQQVTLRCSPKSGHDTVSWYQQALGQGPQFIFQYYEEEERQRGNFPDRFSGHQFPNYSSELNVNALLLGDSALYLCASSLWELIPQETQYFGPGTRLLVL.

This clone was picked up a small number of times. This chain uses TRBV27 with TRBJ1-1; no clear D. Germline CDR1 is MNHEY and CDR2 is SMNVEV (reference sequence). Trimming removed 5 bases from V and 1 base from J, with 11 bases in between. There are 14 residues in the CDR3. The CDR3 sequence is CASSSRHQNTEAFF. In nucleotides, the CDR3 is TGTGCCAGCAGTAGTAGACACCAGAACACTGAAGCTTTCTTT.

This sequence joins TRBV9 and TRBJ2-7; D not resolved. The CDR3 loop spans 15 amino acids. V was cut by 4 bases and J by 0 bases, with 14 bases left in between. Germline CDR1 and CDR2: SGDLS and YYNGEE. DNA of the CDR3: TGTGCCAGCAGCCCATCGAGTGTAAGCTCCTACGAGCAGTACTTC. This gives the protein CASSPSSVSSYEQYF.

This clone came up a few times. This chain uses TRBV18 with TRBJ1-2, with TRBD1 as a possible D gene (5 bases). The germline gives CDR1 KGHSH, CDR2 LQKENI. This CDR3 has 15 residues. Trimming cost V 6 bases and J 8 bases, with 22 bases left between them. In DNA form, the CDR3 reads TGTGCCAGCTCCCTGGGGACTCATACACCGGGCGGCTACACCTTC. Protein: CASSLGTHTPGGYTF. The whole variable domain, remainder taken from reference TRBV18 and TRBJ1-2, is NAGVMQNPRHLVRRRGQEARLRCSPMKGHSHVYWYRQLPEEGLKFMVYLQKENIIDESGMPKERFSAEFPKEGPSILRIQQVVRGDSAAYFCASSLGTHTPGGYTFGSGTRLTVV.

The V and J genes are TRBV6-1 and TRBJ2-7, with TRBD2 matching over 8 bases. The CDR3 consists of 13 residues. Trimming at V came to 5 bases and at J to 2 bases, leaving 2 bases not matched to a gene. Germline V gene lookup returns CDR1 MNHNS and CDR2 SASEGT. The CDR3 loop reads CASSRTSPYEQYF. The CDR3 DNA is TGTGCCAGCAGTAGGACTAGCCCCTACGAGCAGTACTTC.

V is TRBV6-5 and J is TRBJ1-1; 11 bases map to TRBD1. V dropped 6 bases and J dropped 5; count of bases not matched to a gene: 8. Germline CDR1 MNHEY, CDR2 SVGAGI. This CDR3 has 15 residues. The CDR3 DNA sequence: TGTGCCAGCAGCTGGACAGGGGGCCGGGGAACTGAAGCTTTCTTT. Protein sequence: CASSWTGGRGTEAFF.

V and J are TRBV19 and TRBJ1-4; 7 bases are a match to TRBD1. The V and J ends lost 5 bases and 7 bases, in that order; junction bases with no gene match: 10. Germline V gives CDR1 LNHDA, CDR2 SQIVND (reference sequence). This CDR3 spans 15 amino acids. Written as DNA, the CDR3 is TGTGCCAGTAGTGGCGACAGGGTCGCCGCTGAAAAACTGTTTTTT. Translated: CASSGDRVAAEKLFF. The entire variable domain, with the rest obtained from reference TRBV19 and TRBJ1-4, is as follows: DGGITQSPKYLFRKEGQNVTLSCEQNLNHDAMYWYRQDPGQGLRLIYYSQIVNDFQKGDIAEGYSVSREKKESFPLTVTSAQKNPTAFYLCASSGDRVAAEKLFFGSGTQLSVL.

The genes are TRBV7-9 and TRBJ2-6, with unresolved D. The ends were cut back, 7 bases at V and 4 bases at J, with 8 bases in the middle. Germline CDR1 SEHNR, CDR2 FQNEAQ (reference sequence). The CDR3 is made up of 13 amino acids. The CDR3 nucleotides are TGTGCCAGCATCCGTGCGGGGGCCAACGTCCTGACTTTC. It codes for CASIRAGANVLTF.

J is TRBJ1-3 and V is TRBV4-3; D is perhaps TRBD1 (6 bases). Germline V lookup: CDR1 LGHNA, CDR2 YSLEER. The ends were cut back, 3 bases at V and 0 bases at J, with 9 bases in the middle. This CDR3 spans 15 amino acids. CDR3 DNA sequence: TGCGCCAGCAGCCAGCAGGGGTTCTCTGGAAACACCATATATTTT. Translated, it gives CASSQQGFSGNTIYF.

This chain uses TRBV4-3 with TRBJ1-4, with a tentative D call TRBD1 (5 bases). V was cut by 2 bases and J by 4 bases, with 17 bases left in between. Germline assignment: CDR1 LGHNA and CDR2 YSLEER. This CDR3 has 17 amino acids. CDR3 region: CASSQNYKQAFNEKLFF. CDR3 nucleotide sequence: TGCGCCAGCAGCCAAAACTACAAACAGGCGTTTAATGAAAAACTGTTTTTT.

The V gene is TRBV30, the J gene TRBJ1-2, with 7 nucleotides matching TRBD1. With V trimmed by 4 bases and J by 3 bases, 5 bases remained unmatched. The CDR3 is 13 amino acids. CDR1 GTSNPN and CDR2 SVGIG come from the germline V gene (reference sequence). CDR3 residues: CAWTAGGHYGYTF. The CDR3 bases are TGTGCCTGGACGGCAGGGGGGCACTATGGCTACACCTTC.

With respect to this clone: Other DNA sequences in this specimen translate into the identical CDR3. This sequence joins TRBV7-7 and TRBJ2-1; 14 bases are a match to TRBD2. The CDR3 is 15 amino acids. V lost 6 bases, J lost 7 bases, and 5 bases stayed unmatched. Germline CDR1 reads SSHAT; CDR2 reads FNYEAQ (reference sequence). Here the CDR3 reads CASSLGLAGVNEQFF. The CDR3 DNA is TGTGCCAGCAGTTTGGGACTAGCGGGAGTAAATGAGCAGTTCTTC.

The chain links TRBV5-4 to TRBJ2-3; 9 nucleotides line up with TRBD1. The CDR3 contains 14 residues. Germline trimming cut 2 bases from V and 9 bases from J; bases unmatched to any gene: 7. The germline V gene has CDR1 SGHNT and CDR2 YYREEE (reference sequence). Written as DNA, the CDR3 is TGTGCCAGCAGCTTACAGGGGGCGGAGGTAACGCAGTATTTT. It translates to CASSLQGAEVTQYF.

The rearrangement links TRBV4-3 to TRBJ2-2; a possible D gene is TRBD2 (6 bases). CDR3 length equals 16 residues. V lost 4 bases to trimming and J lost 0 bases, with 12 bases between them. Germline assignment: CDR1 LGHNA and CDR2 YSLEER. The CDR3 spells CASSREPGANTGELFF. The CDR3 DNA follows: TGCGCCAGCAGCCGAGAACCGGGGGCGAACACCGGGGAGCTGTTTTTT.

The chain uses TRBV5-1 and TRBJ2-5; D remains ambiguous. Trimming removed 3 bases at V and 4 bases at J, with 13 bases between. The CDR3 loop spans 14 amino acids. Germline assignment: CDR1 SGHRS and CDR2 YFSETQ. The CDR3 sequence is CASSYYAPGETQYF. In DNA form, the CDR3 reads TGCGCCAGCAGCTATTACGCACCGGGAGAGACCCAGTACTTC.

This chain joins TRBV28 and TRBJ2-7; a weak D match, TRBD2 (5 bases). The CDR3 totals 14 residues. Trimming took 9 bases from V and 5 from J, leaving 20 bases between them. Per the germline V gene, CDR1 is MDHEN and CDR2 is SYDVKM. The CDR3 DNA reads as TGTGCCAGTAGCGTTGGGCAGTTTTGGAACGAGCAGTACTTC. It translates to CASSVGQFWNEQYF.

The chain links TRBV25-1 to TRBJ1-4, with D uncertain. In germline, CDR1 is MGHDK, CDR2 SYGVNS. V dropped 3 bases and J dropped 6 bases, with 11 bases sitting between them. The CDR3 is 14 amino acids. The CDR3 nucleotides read TGTGCCAGCAGTGAGGAAGGCGGAGATGAAAAACTGTTTTTT. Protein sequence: CASSEEGGDEKLFF.

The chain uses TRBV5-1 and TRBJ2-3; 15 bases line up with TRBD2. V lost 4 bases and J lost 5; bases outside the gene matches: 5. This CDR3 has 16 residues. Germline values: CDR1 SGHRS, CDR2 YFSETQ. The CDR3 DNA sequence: TGCGCCAGCAGCCGGGGACTAGCGGGAGGCGGAGATACGCAGTATTTT. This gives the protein CASSRGLAGGGDTQYF.